This is a list of T cell receptor beta chains from one sample in a study of blood T cell repertoires in COVID-19. Only in-frame clones appear in the TCRdb table, and some are missing; sequencing was by immunoSEQ multiplex PCR. The sample has approximately 240,000 clones, 65% to 85% seen once. Sequenced input: peripheral blood. The receptors were sampled from a woman aged 40 to 55 with active or convalescent COVID-19. CDR3s include the opening cysteine and the closing phenylalanine or tryptophan. Fields, in order: clone size, J gene, V gene, D gene, CDR3 DNA, CDR3 protein. A D gene is named only where the DNA matches it firmly. Clone sizes are given selectively: once, few, many, or a class where the clone is expanded.

abundance: -; j_gene: TRBJ2-3; v_gene: TRBV7-9; d_gene: -; CDR3nt: TGTGCCAGCAGCTTAGGGTCGTCGGGCGGGCAGGGCACAGATACGCAGTATTTT; CDR3aa: CASSLGSSGGQGTDTQYF
abundance: -; j_gene: TRBJ2-7; v_gene: TRBV15; d_gene: -; CDR3nt: TGTGCCACCAGCAGGCCAGGAGGAGCCTCCTACGAGCAGTACTTC; CDR3aa: CATSRPGGASYEQYF
abundance: -; j_gene: TRBJ1-1; v_gene: TRBV7-9; d_gene: -; CDR3nt: TGTGCCAGCAGCGAAGTGGGGAGGGGATCTGAAGCTTTCTTT; CDR3aa: CASSEVGRGSEAFF
abundance: -; j_gene: TRBJ2-5; v_gene: TRBV6-5; d_gene: -; CDR3nt: TGTGCCAGCAGTCGCGAGACAGCCCCTCAAGAGACCCAGTACTTC; CDR3aa: CASSRETAPQETQYF
abundance: once; j_gene: TRBJ2-5; v_gene: TRBV7-9; d_gene: TRBD1; CDR3nt: TGTGCCAGCAGCACAGGGGACACGGCCGTAGAGACCCAGTACTTC; CDR3aa: CASSTGDTAVETQYF
abundance: -; j_gene: TRBJ1-6; v_gene: TRBV4-1; d_gene: -; CDR3nt: TGCGCCAGCAGCCAAGATGGGGAGGGACAATCACCCCTCCACTTT; CDR3aa: CASSQDGEGQSPLHF
abundance: -; j_gene: TRBJ2-1; v_gene: TRBV13; d_gene: -; CDR3nt: TGTGCCAGCATCACCCTCGGCAGGGATATCGAGCAGTTCTTC; CDR3aa: CASITLGRDIEQFF
abundance: -; j_gene: TRBJ2-1; v_gene: TRBV6-1; d_gene: TRBD1; CDR3nt: TGTGCCAGCAGTGACCTGACAGGGGGACAGGGCTGGCATGAGCAGTTCTTC; CDR3aa: CASSDLTGGQGWHEQFF
abundance: -; j_gene: TRBJ2-5; v_gene: TRBV4-2; d_gene: -; CDR3nt: TGTGCCAGCAGCCAAGGGGACTACCAAGAGACCCAGTACTTC; CDR3aa: CASSQGDYQETQYF
abundance: -; j_gene: TRBJ1-2; v_gene: TRBV7-3; d_gene: -; CDR3nt: TGTGCCAGCAGCTTGAATCCCAGGGAAGGCTACACCTTC; CDR3aa: CASSLNPREGYTF
abundance: -; j_gene: TRBJ2-3; v_gene: TRBV10-1; d_gene: TRBD2; CDR3nt: TGCGCCAGCAGTGACGTGGCGGGGGTAACAGATACGCAGTATTTT; CDR3aa: CASSDVAGVTDTQYF
abundance: -; j_gene: TRBJ1-1; v_gene: TRBV10-3; d_gene: TRBD1; CDR3nt: TGTGCCATCAGTGATCAGACAGGGCGGACTGAAGCTTTCTTT; CDR3aa: CAISDQTGRTEAFF
abundance: -; j_gene: TRBJ1-4; v_gene: TRBV6-5; d_gene: -; CDR3nt: TGTGCCAGTAACATAGGGGACACCCAAGAAAAACTGTTTTTT; CDR3aa: CASNIGDTQEKLFF
abundance: -; j_gene: TRBJ1-2; v_gene: TRBV7-6; d_gene: TRBD1; CDR3nt: TGTGCCAGCAGCTTAGAGAGGGGGCTCTATGGCTACACCTTC; CDR3aa: CASSLERGLYGYTF
abundance: -; j_gene: TRBJ2-2; v_gene: TRBV14; d_gene: TRBD1; CDR3nt: TGTGCCAGCAGCCAGATCCCGGGACAGGGGCGAGGGGAGCTGTTTTTT; CDR3aa: CASSQIPGQGRGELFF
abundance: -; j_gene: TRBJ1-4; v_gene: TRBV6-6; d_gene: -; CDR3nt: TGTGCCAGCAGTTACAGACCGGGTAATGAAAAACTGTTTTTT; CDR3aa: CASSYRPGNEKLFF
abundance: -; j_gene: TRBJ1-1; v_gene: TRBV28; d_gene: TRBD1; CDR3nt: TGTGCCAGCAGGGAGACAGGGGGCGTCCCTGAAGCTTTCTTT; CDR3aa: CASRETGGVPEAFF
abundance: -; j_gene: TRBJ1-1; v_gene: TRBV18; d_gene: TRBD1; CDR3nt: TGTGCCAGCTCACCGCCGACAGGGGGCTCTGCTGAAGCTTTCTTT; CDR3aa: CASSPPTGGSAEAFF
abundance: -; j_gene: TRBJ1-4; v_gene: TRBV3-1/TRBV3-2; d_gene: -; CDR3nt: TGTGCCAGCAGCCAAGGGGGGAGGGGTTTACTTAATGAAAAACTGTTTTTT; CDR3aa: CASSQGGRGLLNEKLFF
abundance: -; j_gene: TRBJ1-3; v_gene: TRBV6-1; d_gene: -; CDR3nt: TGTGCCAGCAGTGAAGGCAGTTCTGGAAACACCATATATTTT; CDR3aa: CASSEGSSGNTIYF
abundance: -; j_gene: TRBJ1-4; v_gene: TRBV5-1; d_gene: TRBD1; CDR3nt: TGCGCCAGCGGACAGGGGGGTAGTAATGAAAAACTGTTTTTT; CDR3aa: CASGQGGSNEKLFF
abundance: -; j_gene: TRBJ1-6; v_gene: TRBV3-1/TRBV3-2; d_gene: TRBD1; CDR3nt: TGTGCCAGCACCCGACAGGGGGGATCACCCCTCCACTTT; CDR3aa: CASTRQGGSPLHF
abundance: -; j_gene: TRBJ2-1; v_gene: TRBV7-9; d_gene: -; CDR3nt: TGTGCCAGCAGCTTAGGTTATAGCTACAATGAGCAGTTCTTC; CDR3aa: CASSLGYSYNEQFF
abundance: few; j_gene: TRBJ1-1; v_gene: TRBV2; d_gene: -; CDR3nt: TGTGCCAGCAGTGTACGCCCTAGGGGGACTGAAGCTTTCTTT; CDR3aa: CASSVRPRGTEAFF